This T cell receptor beta chain was sequenced in a study of OX40 agonist ivuxolimab in advanced cancers. TCRdb keeps only in-frame clones here, not all; method: immunoSEQ multiplex PCR. The repertoire holds about 15,000 clones, more than 75% seen once, with under 40% in the top ten. Trimming stripped 5 bases from V and 2 bases from J, with 19 bases between. Germline V CDR1 and CDR2: SGHNT, YENEEA. CDR3 length equals 18 residues. The TCR originated in an adult with an advanced solid tumor such as melanoma, head and neck, liver or kidney cancer. Sequenced here: CD4+ or CD8+ T cells sorted from blood, sampled in a trial of the OX40 agonist ivuxolimab. The V call is TRBV11-3, the J call TRBJ2-6; either TRBD1 or TRBD2 may fit D (5 bases each). The CDR3 DNA sequence: TGTGCCAGCAGCATCCTGACGGGGTCAGGGCCTGGGGCCAACGTCCTGACTTTC. Its translation: CASSILTGSGPGANVLTF.